The 21 T cell receptor beta chains below come from one sample, sequenced in a study of OX40 agonist ivuxolimab in advanced cancers. Assay: immunoSEQ multiplex PCR; the TCRdb copy retains only in-frame clones and omits some. The sample lists about 21,000 clones, 80% to 90% occurring once. Source: CD4+ or CD8+ T cells sorted from blood, taken in a trial of the OX40 agonist ivuxolimab. The source is an adult with an advanced solid tumor such as melanoma, head and neck, liver or kidney cancer.

The chain employs TRBV18 and TRBJ1-5, with a tentative D call TRBD1 (6 bases). CDR1 and CDR2 (germline): KGHSH, LQKENI. The CDR3 covers 13 residues. V was pared by 4 bases and J by 3 bases, with 7 bases between. For the CDR3, the DNA is TGTGCCAGCTCACGACAGGACAATCAGCCCCAGCATTTT. Encoded protein: CASSRQDNQPQHF. The full variable domain, rest sourced from reference TRBV18 and TRBJ1-5, is NAGVMQNPRHLVRRRGQEARLRCSPMKGHSHVYWYRQLPEEGLKFMVYLQKENIIDESGMPKERFSAEFPKEGPSILRIQQVVRGDSAAYFCASSRQDNQPQHFGDGTRLSIL.

V and J are TRBV5-6 and TRBJ1-6; 7 bases are shared with TRBD1. CDR3 length: 15 residues. With 0 bases clipped from V and 7 bases from J, the junction kept 4 bases outside the gene matches. Germline values: CDR1 SGHDT, CDR2 YYEEEE. The CDR3 nucleotides read TGTGCCAGCAGCTTGGCATGGGACAGAAATTCACCCCTCCACTTT. Its translation is CASSLAWDRNSPLHF.

V usage is TRBV4-3 and J usage is TRBJ1-1; D uncertain. CDR3 length: 15 residues. Trimming removed 1 base from V and 1 base from J, with 10 bases in between. Germline CDR1 reads LGHNA; CDR2 reads YSLEER. Written as DNA, the CDR3 is TGCGCCAGCAGCCAAGTAGGACTTCCGAACACTGAAGCTTTCTTT. Residues: CASSQVGLPNTEAFF.

The chain carries TRBV7-2 and TRBJ2-7, with D perhaps matching TRBD2 (5 bases). V lost 5 bases and J lost 6, with 20 bases in between. The CDR3 length is 15 residues. Germline CDR1 SGHTA, CDR2 FQGNSA. The CDR3 region is CASSPMRATLIEQYF. The CDR3 coding sequence is TGTGCCAGCAGCCCTATGCGGGCCACTCTGATCGAGCAGTACTTC.

This chain links TRBV11-3 with TRBJ2-1; no definite D call. V was cut by 1 base and J by 5 bases, with 12 bases left in between. The CDR3 totals 15 residues. CDR1 is SGHNT and CDR2 is YENEEA in the germline V gene. The CDR3: CASSLVGPFNNEQFF. The DNA of the CDR3 is TGTGCCAGCAGCTTAGTAGGGCCATTTAACAATGAGCAGTTCTTC.

The chain employs TRBV11-2 and TRBJ1-3; 11 positions agree with TRBD1. Germline assignment: CDR1 SGHAT and CDR2 FQNNGV. The J segment lost 0 bases and the V segment lost 4 bases, leaving 5 bases of the junction unmatched. The CDR3 has 17 residues. The CDR3 DNA reads as TGTGCCAGCAGCTCATGGACAGGGGGCGACTCTGGAAACACCATATATTTT. Translating gives CASSSWTGGDSGNTIYF.

The chain carries TRBV19 and TRBJ2-1; perhaps TRBD2 as D (6 bases). The germline V and J ends were trimmed by 7 bases and 3 bases, with 19 bases remaining between them. The germline gives CDR1 LNHDA, CDR2 SQIVND (reference sequence). CDR3 length equals 16 residues. As DNA, the CDR3 is TGTGCCAGTAACGGGGGAGGTTTCCGCGGCTACAATGAGCAGTTCTTC. This encodes CASNGGGFRGYNEQFF.

V and J are TRBV5-4 and TRBJ2-2; 8 bases agree with TRBD2. The CDR3 runs 17 residues. Germline V lookup: CDR1 SGHNT, CDR2 YYREEE (reference sequence). J lost 4 bases, V lost 4 bases, and 12 bases had no gene match. The CDR3 region is CASSPGGSGGLTGELFF. CDR3 nucleotide sequence: TGTGCCAGCAGCCCGGGGGGGAGCGGCGGGCTCACCGGGGAGCTGTTTTTT.

The chain carries TRBV2 and TRBJ1-5, with D possibly being TRBD1 (6 bases). CDR3 length: 13 amino acids. Germline V lookup: CDR1 SNHLY, CDR2 FYNNEI. Trimming pared 4 bases from V and 4 bases from J, leaving 8 bases between. The CDR3, as DNA: TGTGCCAGCAGTGTTCAGGGGAATCAGCCCCAGCATTTT. As protein: CASSVQGNQPQHF.

Here the CDR3 reads CASSKGQSNTGELFF. DNA of the CDR3: TGTGCCAGTAGCAAGGGACAGTCGAACACCGGGGAGCTGTTTTTT. This chain links TRBV19 with TRBJ2-2; TRBD1 aligns across 7 bases. In germline, CDR1 is LNHDA, CDR2 SQIVND (reference sequence). Trimming cost V 6 bases and J 0 bases; bases outside gene matches: 4. CDR3 length: 15 residues.

The V and J genes are TRBV13 and TRBJ2-1, with TRBD1 matching over 11 bases. Germline-derived CDR1 and CDR2 are PRHDT and FYEKMQ (reference sequence). This CDR3 has 15 residues. V shed 4 bases and J 6 bases; nucleotides not matched to a gene: 5. CDR3 in amino acids: CASSSDRGQGNEQFF. The CDR3, as DNA: TGTGCCAGCAGCTCGGACAGGGGGCAAGGCAATGAGCAGTTCTTC.

This rearrangement joins TRBV5-1 to TRBJ2-2, with 8 bases lining up with TRBD1. Looked up from germline, CDR1 is SGHRS and CDR2 is YFSETQ. The V segment lost 4 bases and the J segment 13 bases; nucleotides outside the gene matches: 9. The CDR3 is 13 amino acids. DNA for the CDR3: TGCGCCAGCAGCCCGGACAGGGCCCTAGGGCTGTTTTTT. This gives the protein CASSPDRALGLFF.

Worth noting for this clone: The junction does not match germline at one end; this may be a read error. The CDR3, as DNA: TGTGCCAGCAGCTTGGCAATTGGGACAGGTCGTGGGGGCAACGTCCTGACTTTC. This translates into CASSLAIGTGRGGNVLTF. The chain joins TRBV5-5 to TRBJ2-6; 8 positions agree with TRBD1. The germline V gene encodes CDR1 SGHKS and CDR2 YYEKEE (reference sequence). The CDR3 has 18 amino acids.

This clone was seen a handful of times. The J gene is TRBJ1-5, the V gene TRBV11-2; TRBD1 aligns across 7 bases. CDR1 SGHAT and CDR2 FQNNGV come from the germline V gene. This CDR3 contains 14 residues. J gave up 2 bases and V 5 bases, and 3 bases lay outside the gene matches. CDR3 residues: CASSHGQGNQPQHF. The CDR3 DNA reads TGTGCCAGCAGCCACGGACAGGGCAATCAGCCCCAGCATTTT.

The J gene is TRBJ2-7, the V gene TRBV28, with TRBD1 identical over 7 bases. The CDR3 totals 14 residues. Trimming took 9 bases from V and 4 from J; bases not matched to a gene: 12. Germline CDR1 reads MDHEN; CDR2 reads SYDVKM. CDR3 residues: CASRVGGRTYEQYF. The CDR3 DNA is TGTGCCAGTCGGGTAGGGGGCCGGACTTACGAGCAGTACTTC.

This clone was recorded a few times. CDR3 bases: TGTGCCAGCAGCCAAGATAAGACAGGGCGCCACGAGCAGTACTTC. Translation gives CASSQDKTGRHEQYF. The rearrangement links TRBV14 to TRBJ2-7; 7 positions match TRBD1. Germline V gene lookup returns CDR1 SGHDN and CDR2 FVKESK. V lost 0 bases, J lost 5 bases, and 7 bases stayed unmatched. The CDR3 is 15 residues long.

This clone has only a few counts. The V gene is TRBV27, the J gene TRBJ2-7, with 10 bases aligning to TRBD2. Per germline, CDR1 MNHEY and CDR2 SMNVEV (reference sequence). V was pared by 5 bases and J by 4 bases, with 11 bases of the junction left unmatched. The CDR3 sequence is 16 residues long. The CDR3 region is CASSPRGLALSYEQYF. DNA for the CDR3: TGTGCCAGCAGTCCCCGGGGACTAGCGCTTTCTTACGAGCAGTACTTC.

CDR3 residues: CASSLDRGNTIYF. CDR3 sequence (DNA): TGTGCCAGCAGCTTGGACAGGGGGAACACCATATATTTT. The chain has TRBV5-4 and TRBJ1-3, with 8 bases aligning to TRBD1. The germline V gene has CDR1 SGHNT and CDR2 YYREEE (reference sequence). This CDR3 region has 13 residues. J gave up 7 bases and V 0 bases, and 0 bases lay outside the gene matches.

The chain links TRBV5-4 to TRBJ1-5; D might be TRBD1 (5 bases). The V end was cut by 4 bases, the J end by 1 base, with 9 bases between. The CDR3 has 14 amino acids. Germline lookup yields CDR1 SGHNT and CDR2 YYREEE (reference sequence). The CDR3 is CASSPGGSNQPQHF. The CDR3 DNA follows: TGTGCCAGCAGCCCTGGGGGGAGCAATCAGCCCCAGCATTTT.

This clone was observed a few times. The J gene is TRBJ2-7, the V gene TRBV10-2; D is perhaps TRBD2 (6 bases). V lost 6 bases and J lost 8, with 11 bases in between. Germline V gives CDR1 WSHSY, CDR2 SAAADI. The CDR3 is made up of 11 amino acids. The CDR3 spells CASRGRGKQYF. DNA for the CDR3: TGCGCCAGCAGAGGTCGGGGGAAGCAGTACTTC.

The table lists this clone with a few counts. The CDR3 here is CASSLGRDVNSPLHF. The CDR3 nucleotides are TGTGCCAGCAGCTTAGGCCGGGACGTAAATTCACCCCTCCACTTT. The gene calls are TRBV7-2 and TRBJ1-6, with D possibly TRBD1 on 5 matching bases. Germline V gene sequence: CDR1 SGHTA, CDR2 FQGNSA. The CDR3 loop spans 15 amino acids. Trimming removed 1 base at V and 7 bases at J, with 11 bases between.